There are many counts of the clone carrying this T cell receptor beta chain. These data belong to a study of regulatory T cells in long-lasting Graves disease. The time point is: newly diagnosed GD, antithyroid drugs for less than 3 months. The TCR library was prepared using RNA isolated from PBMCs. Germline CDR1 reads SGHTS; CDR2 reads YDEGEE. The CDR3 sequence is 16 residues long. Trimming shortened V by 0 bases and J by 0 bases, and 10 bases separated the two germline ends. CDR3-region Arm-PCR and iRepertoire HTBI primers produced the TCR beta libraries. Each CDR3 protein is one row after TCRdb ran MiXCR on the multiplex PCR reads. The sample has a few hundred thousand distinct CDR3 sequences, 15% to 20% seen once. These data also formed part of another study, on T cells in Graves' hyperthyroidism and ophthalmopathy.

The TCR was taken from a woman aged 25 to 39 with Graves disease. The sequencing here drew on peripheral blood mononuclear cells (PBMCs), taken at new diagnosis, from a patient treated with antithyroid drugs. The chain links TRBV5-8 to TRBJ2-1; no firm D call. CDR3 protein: CASSLEFPSSYNEQFF. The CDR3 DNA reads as TGTGCCAGCAGCTTGGAGTTCCCGAGCTCCTACAATGAGCAGTTCTTC.